A single T cell receptor (beta chain) is shown here with its context. This entry is derived from a study of blood T cell repertoires in COVID-19. About the study: The United States, Italy and Spain provided the acute and convalescent COVID-19 samples. The analysed material was cDNA or gDNA that came from T cells, B-cell-depleted T cells, or PBMCs.

Original methodology: Reference gene primer amplification in the assay estimated nucleated cell counts. The data were produced by immunoSEQ multiplex PCR, yet TCRdb's version contains in-frame clones alone and is incomplete. D and trimming were read from the DNA, whereas the V and J calls and clone size are those reported in that table. The table has approximately 100,000 clones, about 89% seen once. The CDR3 extends over 14 amino acids. Trimming cost V 5 bases and J 5 bases; bases outside gene matches: 5. Per the germline V gene, CDR1 is MNHEY and CDR2 is SMNVEV (reference sequence). The chain employs TRBV27 and TRBJ1-5; 8 bases agree with TRBD1. The material sequenced was peripheral blood. The sequence came from a woman aged 25 to 45 with acute or convalescent COVID-19. Written as DNA, the CDR3 is TGTGCCAGCAGTCTCGGACAGGGTTATCAGCCCCAGCATTTT. Translated: CASSLGQGYQPQHF.